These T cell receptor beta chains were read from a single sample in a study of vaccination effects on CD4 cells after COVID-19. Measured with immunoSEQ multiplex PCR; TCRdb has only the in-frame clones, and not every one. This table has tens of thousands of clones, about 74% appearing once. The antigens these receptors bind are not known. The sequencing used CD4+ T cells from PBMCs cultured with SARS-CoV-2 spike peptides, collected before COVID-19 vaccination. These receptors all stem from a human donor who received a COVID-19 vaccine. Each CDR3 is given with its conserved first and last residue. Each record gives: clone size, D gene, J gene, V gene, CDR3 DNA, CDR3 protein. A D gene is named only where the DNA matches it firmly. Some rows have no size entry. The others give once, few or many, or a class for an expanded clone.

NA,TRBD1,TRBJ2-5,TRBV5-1,TGCGCCAGCAGCCCCGACAGGGTCGGGCAAGAGACCCAGTACTTC,CASSPDRVGQETQYF
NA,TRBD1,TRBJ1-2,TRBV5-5,TGTGCCAGCAGCTGGACAGGGACGAATGGCTACACCTTC,CASSWTGTNGYTF
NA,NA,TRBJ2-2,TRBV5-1,TGCGCCAGCAGCTTGGACTTAAACACCGGGGAGCTGTTTTTT,CASSLDLNTGELFF
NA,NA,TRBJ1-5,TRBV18,TGTGCCAGCTCGCCTTCGGCGGATCAGCCCCAGCATTTT,CASSPSADQPQHF
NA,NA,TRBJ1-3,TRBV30,TGTGCCTGGAAACCGCCCGGGGCTTACTCCGGAAACACCATATATTTT,CAWKPPGAYSGNTIYF
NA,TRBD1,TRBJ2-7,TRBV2,TGTGCCAGCAGAGCTAGACAGGGGTCTCCGCCTACCTCCTACGAGCAGTACTTC,CASRARQGSPPTSYEQYF
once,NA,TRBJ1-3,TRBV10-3,TGTGCCATCAGTGGGGAGATGGGGATTGGAAACACCATATATTTT,CAISGEMGIGNTIYF
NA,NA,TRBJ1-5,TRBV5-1,TGCGCCAGCAGCTACTCCCCTGACAGCAATCAGCCCCAGCATTTT,CASSYSPDSNQPQHF
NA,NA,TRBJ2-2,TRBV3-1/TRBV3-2,TGTGCCAGGGGACTCGACGCGAACACCGGGGAGCTGTTTTTT,CARGLDANTGELFF
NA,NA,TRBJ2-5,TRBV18,TGTGCCAGCTCACCTCAGGGATTTGGTACAGAGACCCAGTACTTC,CASSPQGFGTETQYF
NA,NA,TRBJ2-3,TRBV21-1,NA,CASSKGVGPGIPYEGTDTQYF
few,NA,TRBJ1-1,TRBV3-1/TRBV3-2,TGTGCCAGCAGCCCCTCCGGGGTTGAAGCTTTCTTT,CASSPSGVEAFF
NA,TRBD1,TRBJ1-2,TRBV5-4,TGTGCCAGTAAACGACAGGGTAGTGGCTATGGCTACACCTTC,CASKRQGSGYGYTF
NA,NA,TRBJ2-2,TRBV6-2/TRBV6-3,TGTGCCAGCAGTTTAAGCGTGCTGAACACCGGGGAGCTGTTTTTT,CASSLSVLNTGELFF
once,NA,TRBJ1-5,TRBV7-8,TGTGCCAGCAGCTTAGGCATAAATAGCAATCAGCCCCAGCATTTT,CASSLGINSNQPQHF
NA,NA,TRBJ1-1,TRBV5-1,TGCGCCAGCAGCTTGGTCCGGGACACTGAAGCTTTCTTT,CASSLVRDTEAFF
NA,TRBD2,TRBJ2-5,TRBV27,TGTGCCAGCAGTTTATCCGCGGGGGGGGAGACCCAGTACTTC,CASSLSAGGETQYF
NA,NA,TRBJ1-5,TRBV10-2,TGCGCCAGCAGGGGGGCAGGTCTAATTGAGCCCCAGCATTTT,CASRGAGLIEPQHF
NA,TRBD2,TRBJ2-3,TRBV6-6,TGTGCCAGCCGGACTAGCGGGGGGGGTAGCACAGATACGCAGTATTTT,CASRTSGGGSTDTQYF
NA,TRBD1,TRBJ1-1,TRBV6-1,TGTGCCAGCAGTGGCCGGGACAGGGACCCCATGAACACTGAAGCTTTCTTT,CASSGRDRDPMNTEAFF
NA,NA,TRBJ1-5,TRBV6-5,TGTGCCAGCAGTCCCGGAGGCAATCAGCCCCAGCATTTT,CASSPGGNQPQHF
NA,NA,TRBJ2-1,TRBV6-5,TGTGCCAGCAGACCCCAGGCCCCCCCTGAGCAGTTCTTC,CASRPQAPPEQFF
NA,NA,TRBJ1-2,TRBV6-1,TGTGCCAGCAGTGAAGCCAGTCCCGTCATCTATGGCTACACCTTC,CASSEASPVIYGYTF
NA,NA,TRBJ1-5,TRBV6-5,TGTGCCAGCAGTAGACGGACGGGGAGCAATCAGCCCCAGCATTTT,CASSRRTGSNQPQHF
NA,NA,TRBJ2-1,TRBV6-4,TGTGCCAGCAGCCGTGAGGGACGGGAGCAGTTCTTC,CASSREGREQFF
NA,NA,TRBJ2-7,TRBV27,TGTGCCAGCAGTTTAAGATCGGACGCCTACGAGCAGTACTTC,CASSLRSDAYEQYF
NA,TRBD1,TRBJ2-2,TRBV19,TGTGCCAGTAGGATCGACAGGGCCGGGGAGCTGTTTTTT,CASRIDRAGELFF
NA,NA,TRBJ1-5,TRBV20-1,TGCAGTGCTAGATTCAAGCCCCAGCATTTT,CSARFKPQHF
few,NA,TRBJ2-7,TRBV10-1,TGCGCCAGCATATACGGGACGCCGGTCGAGCAGTACTTC,CASIYGTPVEQYF
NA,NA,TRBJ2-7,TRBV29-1,TGCAGCGTTGGGGAATTCTCCTACGAGCAGTACTTC,CSVGEFSYEQYF